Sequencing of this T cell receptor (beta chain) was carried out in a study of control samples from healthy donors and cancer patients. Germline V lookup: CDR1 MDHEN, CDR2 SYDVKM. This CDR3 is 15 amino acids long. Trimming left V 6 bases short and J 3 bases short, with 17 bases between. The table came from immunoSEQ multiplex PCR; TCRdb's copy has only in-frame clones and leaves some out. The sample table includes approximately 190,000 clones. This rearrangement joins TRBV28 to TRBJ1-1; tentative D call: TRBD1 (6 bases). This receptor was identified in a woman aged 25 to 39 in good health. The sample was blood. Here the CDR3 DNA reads TGTGCCAGCAGAAGCGCCCGGGGGGGGCACACTGAAGCTTTCTTT. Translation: CASRSARGGHTEAFF.